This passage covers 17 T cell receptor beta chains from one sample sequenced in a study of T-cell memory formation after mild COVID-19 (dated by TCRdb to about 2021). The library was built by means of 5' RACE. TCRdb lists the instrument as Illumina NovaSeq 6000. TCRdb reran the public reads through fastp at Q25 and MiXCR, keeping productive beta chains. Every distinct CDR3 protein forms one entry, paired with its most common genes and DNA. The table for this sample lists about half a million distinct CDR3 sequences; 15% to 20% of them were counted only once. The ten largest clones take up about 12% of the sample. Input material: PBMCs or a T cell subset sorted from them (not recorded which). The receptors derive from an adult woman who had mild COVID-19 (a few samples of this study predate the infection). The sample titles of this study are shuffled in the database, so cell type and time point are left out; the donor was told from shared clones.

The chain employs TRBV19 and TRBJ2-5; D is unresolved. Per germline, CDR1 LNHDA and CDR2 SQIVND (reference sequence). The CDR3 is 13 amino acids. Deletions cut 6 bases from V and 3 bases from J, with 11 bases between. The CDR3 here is CASRGSNEETQYF. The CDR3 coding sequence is TGTGCCAGTAGAGGAAGTAACGAAGAGACCCAGTACTTC. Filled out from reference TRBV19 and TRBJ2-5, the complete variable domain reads DGGITQSPKYLFRKEGQNVTLSCEQNLNHDAMYWYRQDPGQGLRLIYYSQIVNDFQKGDIAEGYSVSREKKESFPLTVTSAQKNPTAFYLCASRGSNEETQYFGPGTRLLVL.

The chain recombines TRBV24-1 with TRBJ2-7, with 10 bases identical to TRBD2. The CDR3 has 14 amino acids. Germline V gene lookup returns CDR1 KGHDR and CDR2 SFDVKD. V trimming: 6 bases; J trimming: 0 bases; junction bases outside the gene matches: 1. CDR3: CATSPSGGSYEQYF. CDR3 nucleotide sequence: TGTGCCACCAGTCCTAGCGGGGGCTCCTACGAGCAGTACTTC.

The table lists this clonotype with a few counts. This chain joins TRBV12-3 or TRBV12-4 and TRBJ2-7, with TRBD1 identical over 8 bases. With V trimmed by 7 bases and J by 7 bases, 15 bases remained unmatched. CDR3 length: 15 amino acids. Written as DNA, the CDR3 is TGTGCCAGCACCTCTGGGGGCCAGGGGGCGAAGGAGCAGTACTTC. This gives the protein CASTSGGQGAKEQYF.

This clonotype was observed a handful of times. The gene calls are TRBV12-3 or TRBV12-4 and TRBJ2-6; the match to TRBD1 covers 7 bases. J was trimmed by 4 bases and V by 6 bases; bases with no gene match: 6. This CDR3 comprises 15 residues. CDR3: CASSPQGQGANVLTF. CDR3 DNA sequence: TGTGCCAGCAGCCCACAGGGGCAAGGGGCCAACGTCCTGACTTTC.

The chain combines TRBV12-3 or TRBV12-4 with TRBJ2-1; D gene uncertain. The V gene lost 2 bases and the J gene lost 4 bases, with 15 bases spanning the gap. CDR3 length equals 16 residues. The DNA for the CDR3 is TGTGCCAGCAGTTTAAAGTTAAAATTGTGGTACAATGAGCAGTTCTTC. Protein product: CASSLKLKLWYNEQFF.

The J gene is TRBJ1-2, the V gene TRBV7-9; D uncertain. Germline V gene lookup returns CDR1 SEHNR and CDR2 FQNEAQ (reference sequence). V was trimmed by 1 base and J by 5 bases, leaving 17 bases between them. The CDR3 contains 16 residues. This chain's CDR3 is CASSLGAGRIQYGYTF. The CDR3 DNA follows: TGTGCCAGCAGCTTAGGGGCGGGGAGGATACAATATGGCTACACCTTC.

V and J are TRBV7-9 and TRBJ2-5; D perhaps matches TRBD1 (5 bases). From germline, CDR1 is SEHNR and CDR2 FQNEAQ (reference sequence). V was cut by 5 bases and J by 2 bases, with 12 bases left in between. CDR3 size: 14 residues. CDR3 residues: CASSDRTRQETQYF. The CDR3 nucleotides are TGTGCCAGCAGCGACAGAACCCGGCAAGAGACCCAGTACTTC.

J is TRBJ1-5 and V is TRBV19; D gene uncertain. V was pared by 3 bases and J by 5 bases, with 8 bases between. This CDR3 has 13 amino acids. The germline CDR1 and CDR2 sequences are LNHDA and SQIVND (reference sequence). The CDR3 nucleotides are TGTGCCAGTAGTATTCTCGGTGATCAGCCCCAGCATTTT. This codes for CASSILGDQPQHF.

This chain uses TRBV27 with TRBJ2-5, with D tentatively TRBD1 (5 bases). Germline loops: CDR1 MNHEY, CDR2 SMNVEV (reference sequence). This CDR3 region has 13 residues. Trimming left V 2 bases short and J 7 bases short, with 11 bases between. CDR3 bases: TGTGCCAGCAGTTTAACAGGAAGGGGGACCCAGTACTTC. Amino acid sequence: CASSLTGRGTQYF.

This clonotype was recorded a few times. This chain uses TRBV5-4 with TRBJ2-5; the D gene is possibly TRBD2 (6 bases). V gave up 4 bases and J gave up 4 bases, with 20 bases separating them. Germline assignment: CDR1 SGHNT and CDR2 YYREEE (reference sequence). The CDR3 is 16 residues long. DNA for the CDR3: TGTGCCAGCAGCCCCCGGGGGAAAGGGGCGGGAGAGACCCAGTACTTC. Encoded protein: CASSPRGKGAGETQYF.

CDR3 bases: TGTGCCAGCAGTTTACCCGGATTACTGGAGACCCAGTACTTC. Residues: CASSLPGLLETQYF. The chain recombines TRBV27 with TRBJ2-5; no clear D. In germline, CDR1 is MNHEY, CDR2 SMNVEV (reference sequence). Trimming pared 2 bases from V and 5 bases from J, leaving 12 bases between. CDR3 length equals 14 residues.

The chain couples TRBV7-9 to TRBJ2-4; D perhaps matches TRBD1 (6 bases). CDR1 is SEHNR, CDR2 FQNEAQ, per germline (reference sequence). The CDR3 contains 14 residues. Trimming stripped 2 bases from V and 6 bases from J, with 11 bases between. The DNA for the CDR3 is TGTGCCAGCAGCTTAAGTACAGGGATAAACATTCAGTACTTC. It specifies CASSLSTGINIQYF.

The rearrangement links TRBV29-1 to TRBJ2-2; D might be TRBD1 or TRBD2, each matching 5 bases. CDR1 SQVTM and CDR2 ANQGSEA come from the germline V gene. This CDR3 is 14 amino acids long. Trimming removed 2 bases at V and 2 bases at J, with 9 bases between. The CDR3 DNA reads TGCAGCGTTGAATTCGGGGCCAACACCGGGGAGCTGTTTTTT. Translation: CSVEFGANTGELFF.

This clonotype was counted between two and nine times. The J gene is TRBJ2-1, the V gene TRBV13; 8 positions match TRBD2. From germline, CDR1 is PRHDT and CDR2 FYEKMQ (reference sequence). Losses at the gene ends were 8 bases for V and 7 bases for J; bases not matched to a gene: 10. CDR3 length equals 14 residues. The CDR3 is CASGAGGTLNEQFF. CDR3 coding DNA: TGTGCCAGCGGGGCGGGAGGAACCCTTAATGAGCAGTTCTTC.

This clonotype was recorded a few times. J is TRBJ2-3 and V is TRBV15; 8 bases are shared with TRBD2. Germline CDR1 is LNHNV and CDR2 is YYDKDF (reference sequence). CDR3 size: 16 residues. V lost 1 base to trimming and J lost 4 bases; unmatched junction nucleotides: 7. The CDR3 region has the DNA TGTGCCACCAGCAGAGCCCCGGGGGGGCCTTCAGATACGCAGTATTTT. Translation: CATSRAPGGPSDTQYF.

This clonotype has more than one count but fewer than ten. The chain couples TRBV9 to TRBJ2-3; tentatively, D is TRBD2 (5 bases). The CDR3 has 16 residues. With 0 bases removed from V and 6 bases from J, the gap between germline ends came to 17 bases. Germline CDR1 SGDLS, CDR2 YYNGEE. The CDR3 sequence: CASSVEDSPHSDTQYF. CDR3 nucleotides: TGTGCCAGCAGCGTAGAGGACTCTCCTCATTCTGATACGCAGTATTTT.

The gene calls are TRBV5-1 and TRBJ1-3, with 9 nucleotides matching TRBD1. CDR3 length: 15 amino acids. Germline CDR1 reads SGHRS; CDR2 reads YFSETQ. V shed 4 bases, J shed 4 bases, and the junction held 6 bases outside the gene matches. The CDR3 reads CASSPHRGLGNTIYF. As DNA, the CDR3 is TGCGCCAGCAGCCCACACAGGGGGCTCGGAAACACCATATATTTT.